This T cell receptor beta chain stems from a study of T cell changes during pregnancy in multiple sclerosis. Produced via immunoSEQ multiplex PCR; TCRdb's table is partial and in-frame only. The table shows roughly 89,000 clones, with 94% occurring only once. This TCR came from a female donor in good health, enrolled as a control in a pregnancy study. The material was peripheral blood, obtained after pregnancy.

The CDR3 nucleotides read TGCGCCAGCAGCCGGACTAGCGGTTCCTCCTACGAGCAGTACTTC. Its protein product is CASSRTSGSSYEQYF. The chain has TRBV4-1 and TRBJ2-7; 10 bases align to TRBD2. This CDR3 region has 15 residues. Germline CDR1 and CDR2: MGHRA and YSYEKL. J gave up 0 bases and V 4 bases, and 3 bases lay outside the gene matches.